A single sample is the source of the 22 T cell receptor beta chains below, sequenced in a study of T cells in localized non-small cell lung cancer. TCRdb's copy holds only in-frame clones and misses some; the assay was immunoSEQ multiplex PCR. The sample carries tens of thousands of clones, around 81% recorded once. Source: peripheral blood mononuclear cells, taken before any cancer treatment. Receptor source: a male donor aged 60 or over with stage II lung adenocarcinoma.

The chain links TRBV28 to TRBJ1-6; D might be TRBD1 (6 bases). CDR3 length: 14 residues. Trimming shortened V by 2 bases and J by 7 bases, and 9 bases separated the two germline ends. Germline values: CDR1 MDHEN, CDR2 SYDVKM. DNA for the CDR3: TGTGCCAGCAGTTTACGGGGGCTAAATTCACCCCTCCACTTT. Protein sequence: CASSLRGLNSPLHF.

The chain couples TRBV25-1 to TRBJ2-2; tentative D call: TRBD1 (6 bases). V was clipped by 3 bases and J by 3 bases, with 8 bases between them. Per germline, CDR1 MGHDK and CDR2 SYGVNS. The CDR3 runs to 14 residues. CDR3 bases: TGTGCCAGCAGTGACACAGGGTACACCGGGGAGCTGTTTTTT. This encodes CASSDTGYTGELFF. The full variable domain, in which reference TRBV25-1 and TRBJ2-2 provide the parts outside the CDR3, is EADIYQTPRYLVIGTGKKITLECSQTMGHDKMYWYQQDPGMELHLIHYSYGVNSTEKGDLSSESTVSRIRTEHFPLTLESARPSHTSQYLCASSDTGYTGELFFGEGSRLTVL.

The genes are TRBV29-1 and TRBJ2-1, with 8 bases that match TRBD2. Trimming cost V 4 bases and J 0 bases; bases outside gene matches: 5. Germline values: CDR1 SQVTM, CDR2 ANQGSEA. The CDR3 contains 15 residues. Written as DNA, the CDR3 is TGCAGCGTTGGCCTAGCGGGTTACTCCTACAATGAGCAGTTCTTC. This gives the protein CSVGLAGYSYNEQFF.

The chain is built from TRBV9 and TRBJ2-7, with D perhaps TRBD1 (5 bases). The CDR3 sequence is 15 residues long. The germline V gene has CDR1 SGDLS and CDR2 YYNGEE. The V gene lost 2 bases and the J gene lost 4 bases, with 16 bases spanning the gap. The CDR3 loop reads CASSVRAPTLYEQYF. The CDR3 bases are TGTGCCAGCAGCGTCAGGGCGCCCACCTTGTACGAGCAGTACTTC.

The chain couples TRBV7-2 to TRBJ2-7; 7 positions match TRBD1. CDR3 size: 14 residues. Germline V gene data show CDR1 as SGHTA and CDR2 as FQGNSA. Trimming cost V 5 bases and J 2 bases; bases outside gene matches: 6. DNA of the CDR3: TGTGCCAGCAGCAGATACAGGGGCACCTACGAGCAGTACTTC. Translating gives CASSRYRGTYEQYF.

This clone has more than one count but fewer than ten. V gene TRBV7-9 combines with J gene TRBJ1-4; D uncertain. The ends were cut back, 1 base at V and 6 bases at J, with 15 bases in the middle. CDR1 is SEHNR, CDR2 FQNEAQ, per germline (reference sequence). CDR3 length equals 16 residues. As DNA, the CDR3 is TGTGCCAGCAGCTTAGGTAAAAACCCAAAGGATGAAAAACTGTTTTTT. Amino acids: CASSLGKNPKDEKLFF.

The genes are TRBV28 and TRBJ1-2, with 10 bases lining up with TRBD1. The CDR3 covers 15 residues. Germline lookup yields CDR1 MDHEN and CDR2 SYDVKM. The V segment lost 5 bases and the J segment 7 bases; nucleotides outside the gene matches: 10. The CDR3 protein is CASSQSDRGLSGYTF. Written as DNA, the CDR3 is TGTGCCAGCAGTCAATCCGACAGGGGGCTTTCTGGCTACACCTTC.

This chain links TRBV30 with TRBJ1-1; weak D call: TRBD1 (6 bases). CDR1 is GTSNPN and CDR2 is SVGIG in the germline V gene (reference sequence). This CDR3 comprises 14 residues. Trimming removed 3 bases from V and 5 bases from J, with 16 bases in between. The CDR3 spells CAWRRGGSGTEAFF. The CDR3 bases are TGTGCCTGGAGGAGGGGGGGCTCTGGGACTGAAGCTTTCTTT.

Only one count was recorded for this clone. The chain employs TRBV7-2 and TRBJ1-1; TRBD1 matches 8 bases. The CDR3 runs to 15 residues. Germline V CDR1 and CDR2: SGHTA, FQGNSA. V was clipped by 5 bases and J by 0 bases; unmatched bases: 5. CDR3 nucleotide sequence: TGTGCCAGCAGCCCGGGACAGGTGTTGAACACTGAAGCTTTCTTT. It yields the protein CASSPGQVLNTEAFF.

This chain joins TRBV16 and TRBJ1-1; 10 bases line up with TRBD1. CDR3 length equals 14 residues. V shed 4 bases and J 11 bases; nucleotides not matched to a gene: 10. Per the germline V gene, CDR1 is KGHSY and CDR2 is FQNENV. In nucleotides, the CDR3 is TGTGCCAGCAGCCTACTGGGACAGGGGATGGGGGCTTTCTTT. This gives the protein CASSLLGQGMGAFF. The whole variable domain, filled in from reference TRBV16 and TRBJ1-1, reads GEEVAQTPKHLVRGEGQKAKLYCAPIKGHSYVFWYQQVLKNEFKFLISFQNENVFDETGMPKERFSAKCLPNSPCSLEIQATKLEDSAVYFCASSLLGQGMGAFFGQGTRLTVV.

In this sample, this clone turned up a few times. This sequence joins TRBV30 and TRBJ1-1, with a weak D call TRBD1 (6 bases). CDR3 size: 15 residues. The V gene's germline CDR1 is GTSNPN and CDR2 SVGIG (reference sequence). Deletions cut 2 bases from V and 7 bases from J, with 20 bases between. CDR3 DNA sequence: TGTGCCTGGAGTCTAGGAGGGACAACACTACGTGAAGCTTTCTTT. Amino acids: CAWSLGGTTLREAFF.

The gene calls are TRBV10-3 and TRBJ1-3, with TRBD1 matching 9 bases. The germline V gene encodes CDR1 ENHRY and CDR2 SYGVKD. The CDR3 has 14 amino acids. J was trimmed by 4 bases and V by 2 bases; bases with no gene match: 0. The CDR3 nucleotides read TGTGCCATCAGTGAGGACAGGGGGGGAAACACCATATATTTT. As protein: CAISEDRGGNTIYF.

This clone was seen a single time. The chain joins TRBV7-9 to TRBJ1-2, with D hard to call. This CDR3 is built from 14 residues. CDR1 and CDR2 from the germline V gene are SEHNR and FQNEAQ (reference sequence). Trimming removed 2 bases at V and 2 bases at J, with 9 bases between. The CDR3 protein is CASSLQELNYGYTF. In nucleotides, the CDR3 is TGTGCCAGCAGCTTACAGGAGCTGAACTATGGCTACACCTTC.

The rearrangement links TRBV7-9 to TRBJ1-1; TRBD1 agrees at 7 bases. CDR3 length: 15 amino acids. Germline CDR1 is SEHNR and CDR2 is FQNEAQ (reference sequence). V lost 3 bases and J lost 4; bases outside the gene matches: 8. The CDR3 reads CASSFVGQPGTEAFF. For the CDR3, the DNA is TGTGCCAGCAGCTTCGTGGGACAGCCGGGCACTGAAGCTTTCTTT. Combining the CDR3 with reference TRBV7-9 and TRBJ1-1 gives the whole variable domain DTGVSQNPRHKITKRGQNVTFRCDPISEHNRLYWYRQTLGQGPEFLTYFQNEAQLEKSRLLSDRFSAERPKGSFSTLEIQRTEQGDSAMYLCASSFVGQPGTEAFFGQGTRLTVV.

The chain links TRBV5-1 to TRBJ2-1; 10 bases match TRBD2. The V gene end was trimmed by 2 bases and the J gene end by 6 bases; junction bases not matched to a gene: 2. The CDR3 loop spans 14 amino acids. The germline V gene has CDR1 SGHRS and CDR2 YFSETQ. CDR3 amino acids: CASSLGTSVNEQFF. CDR3 DNA: TGCGCCAGCAGCTTAGGGACTAGCGTCAATGAGCAGTTCTTC.

This chain joins TRBV6-5 and TRBJ1-5; D unclear. The V gene lost 5 bases and the J gene lost 4 bases, with 12 bases spanning the gap. Germline values: CDR1 MNHEY, CDR2 SVGAGI. This CDR3 comprises 14 residues. The CDR3 protein is CASSRLPGNQPQHF. The CDR3 DNA is TGTGCCAGCAGTCGACTCCCTGGGAATCAGCCCCAGCATTTT.

A few counts support this clone. The chain has TRBV5-1 and TRBJ1-3; a possible D gene is TRBD1 (5 bases). The germline V and J ends were trimmed by 0 bases and 3 bases, with 10 bases remaining between them. Germline CDR1 and CDR2: SGHRS and YFSETQ. The CDR3 is 15 residues long. CDR3 bases: TGCGCCAGCAGCTTGGGACAGTCGGATGGAAACACCATATATTTT. Translation: CASSLGQSDGNTIYF.

This chain connects TRBV7-8 to TRBJ2-1; TRBD1 matches 8 bases. CDR1 is SGHVS, CDR2 FQNEAQ, per germline. The CDR3 covers 12 residues. The trim removed 0 bases at V and 15 bases at J, leaving 4 bases unmatched. The CDR3 sequence is CASSLARTGSFF. In nucleotides, the CDR3 is TGTGCCAGCAGCTTAGCGAGGACAGGGTCGTTCTTC.

The chain is built from TRBV7-9 and TRBJ1-1; no definite D call. The CDR3 is made up of 13 amino acids. Germline-derived CDR1 and CDR2 are SEHNR and FQNEAQ (reference sequence). The V end was cut by 8 bases, the J end by 0 bases, with 10 bases between. This CDR3 is CASQLQVNTEAFF. DNA for the CDR3: TGTGCCAGCCAATTACAAGTGAACACTGAAGCTTTCTTT.

The rearrangement joins TRBV15 to TRBJ2-2; a weak D match, TRBD1 (6 bases). The CDR3 has 16 residues. Trimming cost V 0 bases and J 5 bases, with 13 bases left between them. Looked up from germline, CDR1 is LNHNV and CDR2 is YYDKDF (reference sequence). CDR3: CATSRDPRGGTGELFF. For the CDR3, the DNA is TGTGCCACCAGCAGAGATCCCAGGGGTGGGACCGGGGAGCTGTTTTTT.

The gene calls are TRBV28 and TRBJ1-5, with D possibly being TRBD1 (5 bases). Germline CDR1 reads MDHEN; CDR2 reads SYDVKM. The V gene lost 6 bases and the J gene lost 2 bases, with 11 bases spanning the gap. The CDR3 loop spans 14 amino acids. CDR3: CASRGAYGNQPQHF. In DNA, the CDR3 is TGTGCCAGCAGAGGGGCTTATGGCAATCAGCCCCAGCATTTT.

This clone has only a few counts. The V gene is TRBV28, the J gene TRBJ1-1; 7 positions match TRBD1. The V and J ends lost 6 bases and 0 bases, in that order; junction bases with no gene match: 4. CDR1 and CDR2 (germline): MDHEN, SYDVKM. The CDR3 consists of 14 residues. This CDR3 reads CASSLDRVNTEAFF. The CDR3 DNA follows: TGTGCCAGCAGCTTAGACAGGGTGAACACTGAAGCTTTCTTT.